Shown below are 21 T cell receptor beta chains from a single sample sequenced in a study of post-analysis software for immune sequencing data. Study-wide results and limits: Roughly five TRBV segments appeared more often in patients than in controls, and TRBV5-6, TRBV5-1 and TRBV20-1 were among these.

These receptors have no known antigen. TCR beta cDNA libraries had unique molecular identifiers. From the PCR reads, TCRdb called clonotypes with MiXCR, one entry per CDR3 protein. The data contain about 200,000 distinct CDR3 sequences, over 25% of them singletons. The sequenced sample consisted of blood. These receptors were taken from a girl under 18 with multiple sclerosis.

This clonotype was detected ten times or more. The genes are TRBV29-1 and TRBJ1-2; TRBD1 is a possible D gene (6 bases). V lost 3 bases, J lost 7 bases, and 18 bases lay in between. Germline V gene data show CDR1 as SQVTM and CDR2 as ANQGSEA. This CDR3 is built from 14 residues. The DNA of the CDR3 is TGCAGCGTTGATGGGGGGCAACTCTTCTCTGGCTACACCTTC. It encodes CSVDGGQLFSGYTF.

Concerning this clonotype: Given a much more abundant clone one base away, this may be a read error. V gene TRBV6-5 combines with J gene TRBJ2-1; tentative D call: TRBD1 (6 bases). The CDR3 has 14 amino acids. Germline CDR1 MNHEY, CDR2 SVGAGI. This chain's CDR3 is CTSTSGGRGHEQFF. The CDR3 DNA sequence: TGTACCAGCACCTCCGGCGGCAGGGGACATGAGCAGTTCTTC.

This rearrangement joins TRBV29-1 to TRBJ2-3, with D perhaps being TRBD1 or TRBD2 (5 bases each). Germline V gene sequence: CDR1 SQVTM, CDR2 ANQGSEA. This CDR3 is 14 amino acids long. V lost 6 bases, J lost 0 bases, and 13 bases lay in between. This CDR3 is CSVRGLTSTDTQYF. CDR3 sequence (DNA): TGCAGCGTGAGGGGTCTCACTAGCACAGATACGCAGTATTTT.

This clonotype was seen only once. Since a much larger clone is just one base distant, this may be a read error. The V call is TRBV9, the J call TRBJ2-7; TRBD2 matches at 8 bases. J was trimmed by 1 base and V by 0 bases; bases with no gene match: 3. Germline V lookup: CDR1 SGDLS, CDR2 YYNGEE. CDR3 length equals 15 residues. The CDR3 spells CASSVEERGSYEQYF. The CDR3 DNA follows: TGTGCCAGCAGCGTAGAGGAGCGGGGGTCCTACGAGCAGTACTTC.

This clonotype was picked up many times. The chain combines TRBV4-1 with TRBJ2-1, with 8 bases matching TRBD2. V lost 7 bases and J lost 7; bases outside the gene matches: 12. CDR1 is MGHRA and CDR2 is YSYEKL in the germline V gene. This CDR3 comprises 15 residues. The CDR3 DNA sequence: TGCGCCAGCACTAAACCCGGGACTAGAGGGAATGAGCAGTTCTTC. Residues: CASTKPGTRGNEQFF.

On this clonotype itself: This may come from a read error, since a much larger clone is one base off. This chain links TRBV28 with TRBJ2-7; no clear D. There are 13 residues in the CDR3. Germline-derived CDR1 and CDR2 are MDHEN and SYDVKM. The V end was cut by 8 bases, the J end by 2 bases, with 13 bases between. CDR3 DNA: TGTGCCAGCGTCGATGAGACCACCTACGAGCAGTACTTC. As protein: CASVDETTYEQYF. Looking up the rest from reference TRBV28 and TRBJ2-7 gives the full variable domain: DVKVTQSSRYLVKRTGEKVFLECVQDMDHENMFWYRQDPGLGLRLIYFSYDVKMKEKGDIPEGYSVSREKKERFSLILESASTNQTSMYLCASVDETTYEQYFGPGTRLTVT.

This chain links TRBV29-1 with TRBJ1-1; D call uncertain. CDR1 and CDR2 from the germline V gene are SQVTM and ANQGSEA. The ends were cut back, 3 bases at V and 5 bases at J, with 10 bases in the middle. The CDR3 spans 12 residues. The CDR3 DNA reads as TGCAGCGTTGACGGCTCATCGACTGAAGCTTTCTTT. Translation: CSVDGSSTEAFF.

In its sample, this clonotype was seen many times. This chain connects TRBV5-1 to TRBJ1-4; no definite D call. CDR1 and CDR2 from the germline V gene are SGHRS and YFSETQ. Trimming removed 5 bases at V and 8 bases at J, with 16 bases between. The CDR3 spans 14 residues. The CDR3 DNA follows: TGCGCCAGCAGGAGCACGGCAGAAACCGAAAAACTGTTTTTT. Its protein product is CASRSTAETEKLFF.

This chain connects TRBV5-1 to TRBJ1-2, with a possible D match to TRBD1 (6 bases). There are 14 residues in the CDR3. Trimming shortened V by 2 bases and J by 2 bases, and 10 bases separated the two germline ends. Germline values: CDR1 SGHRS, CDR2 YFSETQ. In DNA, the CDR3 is TGCGCCAGCAGCTTCGACAGGCGGAACTATGGCTACACCTTC. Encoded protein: CASSFDRRNYGYTF.

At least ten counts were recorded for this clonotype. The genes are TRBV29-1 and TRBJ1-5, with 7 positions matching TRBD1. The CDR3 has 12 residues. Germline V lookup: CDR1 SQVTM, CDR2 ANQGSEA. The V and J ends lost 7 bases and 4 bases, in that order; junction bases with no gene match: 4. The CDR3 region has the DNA TGCAGCGCCGCGACAGGGAATCAGCCCCAGCATTTT. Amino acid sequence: CSAATGNQPQHF.

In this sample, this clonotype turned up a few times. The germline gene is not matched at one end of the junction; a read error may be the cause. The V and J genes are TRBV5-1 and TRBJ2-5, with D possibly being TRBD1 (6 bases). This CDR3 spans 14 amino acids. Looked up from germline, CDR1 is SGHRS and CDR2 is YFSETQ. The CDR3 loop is CAGSLAGTQETQYF. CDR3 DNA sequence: TGCGCCGGCAGCTTGGCCGGGACACAAGAGACCCAGTACTTC.

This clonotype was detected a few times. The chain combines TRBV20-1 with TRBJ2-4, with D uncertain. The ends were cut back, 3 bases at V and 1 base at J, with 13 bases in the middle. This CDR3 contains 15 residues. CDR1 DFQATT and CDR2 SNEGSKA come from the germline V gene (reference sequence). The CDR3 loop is CSASHTFAAKNIQYF. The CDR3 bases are TGCAGTGCTAGTCACACCTTCGCGGCCAAAAACATTCAGTACTTC.

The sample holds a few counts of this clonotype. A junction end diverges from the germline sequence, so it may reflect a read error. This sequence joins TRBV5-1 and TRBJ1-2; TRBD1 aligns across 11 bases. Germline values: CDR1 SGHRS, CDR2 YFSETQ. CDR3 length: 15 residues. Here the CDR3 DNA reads TGCGCCGGCAGCTTGAGGACAGGGGGCGCGGAGGGCTACACCTTC. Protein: CAGSLRTGGAEGYTF.

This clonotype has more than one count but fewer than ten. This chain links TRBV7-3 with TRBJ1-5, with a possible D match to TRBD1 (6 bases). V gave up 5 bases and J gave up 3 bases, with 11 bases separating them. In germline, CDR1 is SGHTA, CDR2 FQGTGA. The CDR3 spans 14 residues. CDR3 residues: CASSATGFNQPQHF. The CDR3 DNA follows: TGTGCCAGCAGCGCGACAGGTTTCAATCAGCCCCAGCATTTT.

Written as DNA, the CDR3 is TGCAGTGCTAGTGACCCCAGGGGGCCAAACACTGAAGCTTTCTTT. Amino acids: CSASDPRGPNTEAFF. V is TRBV20-1 and J is TRBJ1-1; 8 bases line up with TRBD1. The CDR3 is 15 amino acids. V was pared by 3 bases and J by 2 bases, with 8 bases of the junction left unmatched. Germline CDR1 is DFQATT and CDR2 is SNEGSKA (reference sequence).

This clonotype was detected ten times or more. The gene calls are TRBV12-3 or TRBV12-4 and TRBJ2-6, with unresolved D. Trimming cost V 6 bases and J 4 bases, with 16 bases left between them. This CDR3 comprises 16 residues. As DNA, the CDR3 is TGTGCCAGCAGCTCTCGTAGGGTGTCCGGGGCCAACGTCCTGACTTTC. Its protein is CASSSRRVSGANVLTF.

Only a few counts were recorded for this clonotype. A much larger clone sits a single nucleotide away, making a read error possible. Here the CDR3 DNA reads TGCGCCAGCAGCTTGACGGACAGTTACAATGAGCAGTACTTC. Amino acid sequence: CASSLTDSYNEQYF. The chain joins TRBV5-1 to TRBJ2-5; D is possibly TRBD1 (6 bases). Germline V CDR1 and CDR2: SGHRS, YFSETQ. The CDR3 covers 14 residues. Trimming stripped 1 base from V and 11 bases from J, with 18 bases between.

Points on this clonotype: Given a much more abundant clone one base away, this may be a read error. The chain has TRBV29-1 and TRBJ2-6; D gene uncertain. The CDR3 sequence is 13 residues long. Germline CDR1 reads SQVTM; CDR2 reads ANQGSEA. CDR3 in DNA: TGCAGCGTTTTTATTTTTGGGACCAACGTCCTGACTTTC. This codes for CSVFIFGTNVLTF.

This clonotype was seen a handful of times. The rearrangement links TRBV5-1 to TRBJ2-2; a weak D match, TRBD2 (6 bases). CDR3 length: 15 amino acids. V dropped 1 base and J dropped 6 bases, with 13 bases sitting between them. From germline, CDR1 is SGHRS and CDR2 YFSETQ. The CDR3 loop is CASSLRASEAGELFF. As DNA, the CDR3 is TGCGCCAGCAGCTTGCGGGCTAGCGAGGCCGGGGAGCTGTTTTTT.

The CDR3 DNA is TGTGCCAGCAGCCAAGGGCCTGGGACAGGGAATGAAAAACTGTTTTTT. Protein: CASSQGPGTGNEKLFF. The V gene is TRBV3-1, the J gene TRBJ1-4; TRBD1 matches 9 bases. From germline, CDR1 is LGHDT and CDR2 YNNKEL (reference sequence). V shed 1 base, J shed 5 bases, and the junction held 5 bases outside the gene matches. The length of the CDR3 is 16 residues. The entire variable domain, with the rest obtained from reference TRBV3-1 and TRBJ1-4, is as follows: DTAVSQTPKYLVTQMGNDKSIKCEQNLGHDTMYWYKQDSKKFLKIMFSYNNKELIINETVPNRFSPKSPDKAHLNLHINSLELGDSAVYFCASSQGPGTGNEKLFFGSGTQLSVL.

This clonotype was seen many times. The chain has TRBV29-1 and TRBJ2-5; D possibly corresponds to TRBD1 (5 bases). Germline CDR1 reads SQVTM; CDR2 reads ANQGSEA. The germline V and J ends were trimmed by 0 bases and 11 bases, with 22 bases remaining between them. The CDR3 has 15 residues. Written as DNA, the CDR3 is TGCAGCGTTGAAGATCGAGCTACAGGATTGGTTCGGCAGTACTTC. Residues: CSVEDRATGLVRQYF.